This TCR beta chain is from a study of response to subunit inactivated influenza vaccine. Study-level results: That few new T cells are recruited by each seasonal influenza vaccination was the authors' suggestion.

V was trimmed by 1 base and J by 12 bases, leaving 10 bases between them. Germline lookup yields CDR1 SGHAT and CDR2 FQNNGV. There are 12 residues in the CDR3. TCRdb analysed the RT-PCR reads with MiXCR anew, one entry per CDR3 protein. The sample carries more than 450,000 distinct CDR3 sequences, 7.6% recorded once. This clonotype has only a few counts. Antigen specificity is unknown. Sequenced here: PBMCs from blood, sampled roughly 24 months after vaccination. The sequence came from a man aged 45 to 75 who received an inactivated influenza vaccine. J is TRBJ2-1 and V is TRBV11-2, with a possible D match to TRBD2 (5 bases). As DNA, the CDR3 is TGTGCCAGCAGCTTAGGGAGTGGAGGGCAGTTCTTC. Protein product: CASSLGSGGQFF.